This is a list of T cell receptor beta chains from one sample in a study of PD-1 blockade in classical Hodgkin lymphoma. Repertoires were generated with immunoSEQ multiplex PCR, while TCRdb's copy carries only in-frame clones and drops some. The data contain 65,000 to 95,000 clones, about 89% of them singletons. The specimen comprised peripheral blood mononuclear cells (PBMCs), sampled at baseline. The origin of the receptors is a human donor with classical Hodgkin lymphoma. Both conserved end residues are part of each CDR3.

V	CDR3
TRBV15	CATSGLTSGYNEQFF
TRBV14	CASRQDGNTEAFF
TRBV30	CAWSGGSYNEQFF
TRBV27	CASSPPSGAGELFF
TRBV2	CASSLPTGRRDTQYF
TRBV2	CASSETGSYTF
TRBV7-2	CASSVRGGPNQPQHF
TRBV4-3	CASSQVGLAGRSGIYEQYF
TRBV4-1	CASSQGGRQGSFSGANVLTF
TRBV19	CASSIGGQVNQPQHF
TRBV6-1	CASSPGGTYEQYF
TRBV2	CASSPGTVETQYF
TRBV29-1	CSVLPGLAGVNEQFF
TRBV19	CASRGLAGKSYNEQFF
TRBV4-1	CASRGAGNNEQFF
TRBV19	CASSPFNTGELFF
TRBV11-2	CASSLDRGGVDYGYTF
TRBV27	CASSPRWGEEKLFF
TRBV19	CASSRGGRSGTGELFF
TRBV11-2	CASTGTMTDTQYF
TRBV18	CASSRNGVTGELFF
TRBV27	CASSRRDRVETQYF
TRBV28	CASSSPGTVSNIQYF
TRBV2	CASKRAAGANVLTF
TRBV9	CASSVEDGFSTDTQYF
TRBV7-2	CASSLYVGDRETGANVLTF
TRBV11-1	CASSLGVQVGQGFQVTQYF
TRBV18	CASSLDHGREQYF
TRBV25-1	CASSSSYGYTF
TRBV2	CASSEFGGQPQHF
TRBV28	CASSGVRDTQYF
TRBV28	CASSLFLLTGTSYEQYF
TRBV7-9	CASSQGQGTEKLFF
TRBV5-4	CASSPEGLEGEQFF
TRBV6-5	CASIITTGGNTEAFF
TRBV7-6	CASSTGLAANYEQYF
TRBV7-9	CASSFPTSGRARETQYF
TRBV9	CASSARQGTGGYTF
TRBV6-5	CASSYGSESNYGYTF
TRBV11-1	CASSLDRLNTEAFF
TRBV13	CASSPPWAGSSYNEQFF
TRBV25-1	CASSEQGENYGYTF
TRBV2	CASRADSSYNEQFF
TRBV2	CASGIDRGLVDEQYF
TRBV7-2	CASSLGGRENIQYF
TRBV30	CAWSWTGDSNQPQHF
TRBV5-1	CASHRGFQGEQYF
TRBV7-2	CASSLTGRASDEQFF
TRBV2	CASSEVSGADTQYF
TRBV10-2	CASSPMRGDWEQYF
TRBV29-1	CSVEVDRGRYEQYF
TRBV5-1	CASSLVAGLSNEQFF
TRBV28	CASSLLANTYEQYF
TRBV19	CASTGGPPNQPQHF
TRBV4-2	CASSPPGETQYF
TRBV7-9	CASSAGEGAYNEQFF
TRBV5-6	CASSLGQGFEAFF
TRBV7-2	CASSSRWYEQYF
TRBV5-4	CASSLGPKADTQYF